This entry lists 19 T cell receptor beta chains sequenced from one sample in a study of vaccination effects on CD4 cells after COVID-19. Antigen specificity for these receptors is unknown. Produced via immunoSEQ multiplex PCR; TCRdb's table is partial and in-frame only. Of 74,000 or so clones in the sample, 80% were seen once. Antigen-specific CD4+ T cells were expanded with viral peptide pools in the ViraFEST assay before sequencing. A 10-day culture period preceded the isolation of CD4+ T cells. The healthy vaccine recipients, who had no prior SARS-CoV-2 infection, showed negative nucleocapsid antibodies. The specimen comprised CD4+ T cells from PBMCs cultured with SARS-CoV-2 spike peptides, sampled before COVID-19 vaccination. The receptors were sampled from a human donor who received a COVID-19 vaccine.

The CDR3 loop reads CASSVIPGGNSPLHF. CDR3 DNA: TGTGCCAGCAGCGTAATTCCAGGAGGCAATTCACCCCTCCACTTT. The chain joins TRBV9 to TRBJ1-6; unclear D gene. Germline assignment: CDR1 SGDLS and CDR2 YYNGEE. V lost 1 base and J lost 7, with 12 bases in between. The CDR3 sequence is 15 residues long.

The CDR3 region has the DNA TGTGCCACCAGTCGGGACGCCGCCACAGATACGCAGTATTTT. It is translated as CATSRDAATDTQYF. The J gene is TRBJ2-3, the V gene TRBV15; either TRBD1 or TRBD2 may fit D (5 bases each). CDR1 LNHNV and CDR2 YYDKDF come from the germline V gene (reference sequence). V shed 6 bases and J shed 2 bases, with 12 bases lying between them. The CDR3 consists of 14 residues.

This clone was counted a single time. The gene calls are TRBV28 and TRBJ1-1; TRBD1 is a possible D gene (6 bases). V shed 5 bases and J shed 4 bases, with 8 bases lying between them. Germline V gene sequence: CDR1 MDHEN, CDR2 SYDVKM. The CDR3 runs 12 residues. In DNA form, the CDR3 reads TGTGCCAGCAGTGGAGGGGGCACTGAAGCTTTCTTT. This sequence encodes CASSGGGTEAFF.

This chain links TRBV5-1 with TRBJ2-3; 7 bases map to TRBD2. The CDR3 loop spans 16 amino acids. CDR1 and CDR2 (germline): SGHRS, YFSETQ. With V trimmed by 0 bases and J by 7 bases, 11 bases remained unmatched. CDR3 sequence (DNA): TGCGCCAGCAGCTTGGAGCCTAGCGGCGCGGGTTATACGCAGTATTTT. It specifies CASSLEPSGAGYTQYF.

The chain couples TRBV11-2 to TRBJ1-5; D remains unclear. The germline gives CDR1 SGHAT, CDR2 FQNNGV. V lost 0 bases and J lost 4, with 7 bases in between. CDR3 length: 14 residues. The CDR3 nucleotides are TGTGCCAGCAGCTTAGATACGGGAAATCAGCCCCAGCATTTT. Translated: CASSLDTGNQPQHF.

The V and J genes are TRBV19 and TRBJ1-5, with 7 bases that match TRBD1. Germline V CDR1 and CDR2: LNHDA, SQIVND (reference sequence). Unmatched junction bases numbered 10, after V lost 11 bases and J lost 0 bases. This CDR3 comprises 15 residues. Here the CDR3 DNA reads TGTGCCGGCTACAGGGGCAAGTATAGCAATCAGCCCCAGCATTTT. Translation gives CAGYRGKYSNQPQHF.

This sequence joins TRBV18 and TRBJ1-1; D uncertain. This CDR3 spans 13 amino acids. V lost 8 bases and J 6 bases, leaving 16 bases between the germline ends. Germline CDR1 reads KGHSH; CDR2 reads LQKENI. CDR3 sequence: CASLQGLEAEAFF. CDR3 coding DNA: TGTGCCAGCCTACAAGGATTAGAAGCTGAAGCTTTCTTT. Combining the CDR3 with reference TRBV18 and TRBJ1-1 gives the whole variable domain NAGVMQNPRHLVRRRGQEARLRCSPMKGHSHVYWYRQLPEEGLKFMVYLQKENIIDESGMPKERFSAEFPKEGPSILRIQQVVRGDSAAYFCASLQGLEAEAFFGQGTRLTVV.

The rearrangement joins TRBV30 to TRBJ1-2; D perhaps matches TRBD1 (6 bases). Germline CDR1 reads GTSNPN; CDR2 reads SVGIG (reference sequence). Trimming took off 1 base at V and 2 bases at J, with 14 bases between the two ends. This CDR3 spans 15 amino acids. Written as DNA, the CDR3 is TGTGCCTGGAGTGGAAGGGCAGGACAGAACTATGGCTACACCTTC. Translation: CAWSGRAGQNYGYTF.

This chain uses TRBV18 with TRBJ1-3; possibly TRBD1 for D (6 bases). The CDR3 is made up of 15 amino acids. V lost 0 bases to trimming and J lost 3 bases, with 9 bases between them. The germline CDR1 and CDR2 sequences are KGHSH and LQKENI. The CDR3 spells CASSPPGGNGNTIYF. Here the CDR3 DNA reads TGTGCCAGCTCACCACCAGGGGGGAATGGAAACACCATATATTTT.

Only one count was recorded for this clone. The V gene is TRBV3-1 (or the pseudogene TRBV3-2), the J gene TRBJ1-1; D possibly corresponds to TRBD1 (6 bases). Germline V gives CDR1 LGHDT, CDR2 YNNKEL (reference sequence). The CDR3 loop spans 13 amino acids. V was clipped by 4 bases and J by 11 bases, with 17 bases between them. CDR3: CASSPTGQRDAFF. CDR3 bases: TGTGCCAGCAGCCCTACTGGACAGCGGGACGCTTTCTTT.

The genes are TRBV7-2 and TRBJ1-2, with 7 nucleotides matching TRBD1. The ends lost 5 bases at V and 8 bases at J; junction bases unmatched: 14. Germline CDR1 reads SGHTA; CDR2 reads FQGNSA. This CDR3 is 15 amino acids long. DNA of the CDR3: TGTGCCAGCAGCGCGGACAGGCCCCTGGATATGGGCTACACCTTC. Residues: CASSADRPLDMGYTF.

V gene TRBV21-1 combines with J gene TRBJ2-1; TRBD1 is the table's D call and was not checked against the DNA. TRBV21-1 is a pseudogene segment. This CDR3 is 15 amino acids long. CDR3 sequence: CASRESGGQYNEQFF. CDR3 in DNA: TGTGCCAGCAGAGAAAGTGGGGGACAGTACAATGAGCAGTTCTTC.

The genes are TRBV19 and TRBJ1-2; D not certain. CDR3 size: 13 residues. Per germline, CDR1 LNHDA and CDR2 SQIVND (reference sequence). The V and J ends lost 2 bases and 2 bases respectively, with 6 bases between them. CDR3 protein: CASSINKNYGYTF. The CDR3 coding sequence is TGTGCCAGTAGTATAAACAAAAACTATGGCTACACCTTC.

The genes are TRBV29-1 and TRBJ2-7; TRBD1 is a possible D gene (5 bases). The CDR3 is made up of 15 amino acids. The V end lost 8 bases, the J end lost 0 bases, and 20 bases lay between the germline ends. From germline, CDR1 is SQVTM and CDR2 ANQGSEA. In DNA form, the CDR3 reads TGCAGCCCTGGGGCGGTGGCGCAAAGCTCCTACGAGCAGTACGTC. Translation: CSPGAVAQSSYEQYV.

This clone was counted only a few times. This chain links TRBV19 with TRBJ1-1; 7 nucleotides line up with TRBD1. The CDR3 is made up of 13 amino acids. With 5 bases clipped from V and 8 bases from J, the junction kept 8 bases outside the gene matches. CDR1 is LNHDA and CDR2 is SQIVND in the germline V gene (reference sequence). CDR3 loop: CASSQQTTGEAFF. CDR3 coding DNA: TGTGCCAGTAGTCAACAGACGACAGGGGAAGCTTTCTTT.

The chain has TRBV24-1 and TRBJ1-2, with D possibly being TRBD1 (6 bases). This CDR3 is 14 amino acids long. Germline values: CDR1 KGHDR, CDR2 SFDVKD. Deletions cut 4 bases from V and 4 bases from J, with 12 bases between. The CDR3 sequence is CATSDDTGSYGYTF. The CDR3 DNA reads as TGTGCCACCAGTGACGATACAGGGTCCTATGGCTACACCTTC.

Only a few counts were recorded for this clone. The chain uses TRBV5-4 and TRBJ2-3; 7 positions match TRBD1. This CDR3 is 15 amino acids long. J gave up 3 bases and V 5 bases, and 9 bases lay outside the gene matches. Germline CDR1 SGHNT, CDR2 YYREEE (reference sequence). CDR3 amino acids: CASSSLYRGTDTQYF. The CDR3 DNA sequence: TGTGCCAGCAGTTCGCTCTACAGGGGAACAGATACGCAGTATTTT.

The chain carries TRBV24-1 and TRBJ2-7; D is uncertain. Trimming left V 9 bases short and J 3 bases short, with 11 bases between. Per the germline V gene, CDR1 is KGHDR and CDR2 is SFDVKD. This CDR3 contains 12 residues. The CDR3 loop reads CATDRVFYEQYV. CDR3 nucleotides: TGTGCCACCGACCGAGTTTTCTACGAGCAGTACGTC.

CDR3 sequence reads: CASSLTGKNQPQHF. In DNA, the CDR3 is TGTGCCAGCAGTTTAACAGGGAAAAATCAGCCCCAGCATTTT. The chain couples TRBV6-5 to TRBJ1-5; D perhaps matches TRBD1 (6 bases). This CDR3 is built from 14 residues. The germline V gene encodes CDR1 MNHEY and CDR2 SVGAGI. V dropped 4 bases and J dropped 4 bases, with 11 bases sitting between them.